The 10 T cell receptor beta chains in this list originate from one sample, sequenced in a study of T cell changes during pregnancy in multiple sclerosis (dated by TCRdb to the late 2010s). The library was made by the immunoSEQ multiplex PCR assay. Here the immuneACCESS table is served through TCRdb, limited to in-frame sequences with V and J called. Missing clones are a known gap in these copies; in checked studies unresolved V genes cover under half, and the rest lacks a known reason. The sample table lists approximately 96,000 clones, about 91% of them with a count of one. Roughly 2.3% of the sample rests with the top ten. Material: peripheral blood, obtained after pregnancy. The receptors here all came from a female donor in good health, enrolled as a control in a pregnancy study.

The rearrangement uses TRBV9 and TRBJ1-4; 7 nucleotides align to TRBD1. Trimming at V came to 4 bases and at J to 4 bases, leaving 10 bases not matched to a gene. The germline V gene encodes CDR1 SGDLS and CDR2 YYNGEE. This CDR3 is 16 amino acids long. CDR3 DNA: TGTGCCAGCAGCCCACCGGGGGACAGATATAATGAAAAACTGTTTTTT. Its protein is CASSPPGDRYNEKLFF.

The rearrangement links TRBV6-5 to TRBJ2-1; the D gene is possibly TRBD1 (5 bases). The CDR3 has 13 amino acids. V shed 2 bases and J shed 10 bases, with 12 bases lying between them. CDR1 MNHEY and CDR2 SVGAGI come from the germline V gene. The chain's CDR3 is CASSYNQGGEQFF. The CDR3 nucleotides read TGTGCCAGCAGTTACAACCAGGGTGGCGAGCAGTTCTTC.

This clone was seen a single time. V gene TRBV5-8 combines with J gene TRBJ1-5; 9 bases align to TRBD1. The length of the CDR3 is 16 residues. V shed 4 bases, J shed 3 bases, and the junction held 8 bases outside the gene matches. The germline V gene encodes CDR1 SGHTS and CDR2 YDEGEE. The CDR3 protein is CASSRWGQGYNQPQHF. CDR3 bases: TGTGCCAGCAGCCGGTGGGGACAGGGATACAATCAGCCCCAGCATTTT.

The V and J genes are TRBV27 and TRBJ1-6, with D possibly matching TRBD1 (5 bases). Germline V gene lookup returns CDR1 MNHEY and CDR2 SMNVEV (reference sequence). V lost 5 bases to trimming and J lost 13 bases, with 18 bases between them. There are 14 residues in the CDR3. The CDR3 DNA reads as TGTGCCAGCAGTCCCGGAGGGGCGGGCGTTCCCCTCCACTTT. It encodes CASSPGGAGVPLHF.

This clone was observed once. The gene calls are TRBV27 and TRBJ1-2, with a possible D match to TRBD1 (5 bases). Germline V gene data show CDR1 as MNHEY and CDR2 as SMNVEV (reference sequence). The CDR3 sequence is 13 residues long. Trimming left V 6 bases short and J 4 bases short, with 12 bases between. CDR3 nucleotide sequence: TGTGCCAGCAGCCTAGGGACTGCCTATGGCTACACCTTC. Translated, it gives CASSLGTAYGYTF.

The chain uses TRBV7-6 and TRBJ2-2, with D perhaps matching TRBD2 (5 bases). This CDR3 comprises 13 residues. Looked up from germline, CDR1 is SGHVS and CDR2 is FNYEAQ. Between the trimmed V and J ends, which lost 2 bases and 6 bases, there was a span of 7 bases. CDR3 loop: CASSLKEAGELFF. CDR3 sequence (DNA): TGTGCCAGCAGCTTAAAGGAGGCCGGGGAGCTGTTTTTT. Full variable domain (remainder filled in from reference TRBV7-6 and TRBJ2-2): GAGVSQSPRYKVTKRGQDVALRCDPISGHVSLYWYRQALGQGPEFLTYFNYEAQQDKSGLPNDRFSAERPEGSISTLTIQRTEQRDSAMYRCASSLKEAGELFFGEGSRLTVL.

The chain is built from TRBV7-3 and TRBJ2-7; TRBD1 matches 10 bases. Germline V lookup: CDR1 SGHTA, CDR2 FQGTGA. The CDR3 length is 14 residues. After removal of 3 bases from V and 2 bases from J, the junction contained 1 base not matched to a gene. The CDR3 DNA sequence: TGTGCCAGCAGCTTCGGGACAGGGGCCTACGAGCAGTACTTC. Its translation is CASSFGTGAYEQYF.

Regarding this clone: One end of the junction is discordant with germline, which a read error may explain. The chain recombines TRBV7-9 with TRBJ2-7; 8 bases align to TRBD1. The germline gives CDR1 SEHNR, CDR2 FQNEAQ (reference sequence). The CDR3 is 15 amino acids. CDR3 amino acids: CVSSPGQGPLYEQYF. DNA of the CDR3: TGTGTCAGCAGCCCCGGACAGGGTCCGTTATACGAGCAGTACTTC.

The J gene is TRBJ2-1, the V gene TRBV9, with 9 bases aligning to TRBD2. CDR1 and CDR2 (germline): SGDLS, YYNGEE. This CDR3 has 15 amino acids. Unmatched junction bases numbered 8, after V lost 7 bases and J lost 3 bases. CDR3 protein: CASGGRLADYNEQFF. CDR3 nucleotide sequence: TGTGCCAGCGGCGGTAGACTAGCGGACTACAATGAGCAGTTCTTC.

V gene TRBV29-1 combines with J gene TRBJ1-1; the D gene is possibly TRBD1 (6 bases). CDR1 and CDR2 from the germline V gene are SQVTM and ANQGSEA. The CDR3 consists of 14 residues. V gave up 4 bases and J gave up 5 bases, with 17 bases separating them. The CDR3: CSVGERGRRTEAFF. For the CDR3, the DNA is TGCAGCGTTGGGGAGAGGGGGAGAAGAACTGAAGCTTTCTTT.